What follows is one T cell receptor beta chain and its context. No cognate antigen has been identified for it. At one end, the junction sequence differs from germline, possibly due to a read error. The data were obtained in a study of response to subunit inactivated influenza vaccine (dated by TCRdb to the late 2010s). The study in broad terms: To follow how T cells responded to a trivalent subunit inactivated influenza vaccine, the researchers relied on deep quantitative profiling of the T cell receptor repertoire. General conclusions and limits of the study: According to the authors, only a limited number of new T cells may be recruited by each seasonal influenza vaccination.

The CDR3, cysteine through phenylalanine, is 19 amino acids long. Just CDR3 DNA is preserved here, 57 bases in frame from base 1. Via the germline V gene, CDR1 is SGHTA and CDR2 FQGNSA. The library was generated by RT-PCR. The reads were generated on an Illumina HiSeq 2500. TCRdb cleaned the public reads at Q25 with fastp, built clones with MiXCR and kept in-frame beta chains. When rows share a CDR3 protein, they turn into one entry using the most common DNA and genes. Recorded for this sample are around 710,000 distinct CDR3 sequences; approximately 15% of them occurred a single time. Of the sample, 6.5% to 8.5% is held by the ten largest clones.

The chain joins TRBV7-2 to TRBJ2-7; the D region is possibly TRBD1 or TRBD2, each matching across 5 bases. This material consisted of PBMCs from blood, taken 14 to 15 days before vaccination. The receptor was derived from a man between 50 and 59 years old who received an inactivated influenza vaccine. Donor details come from another sample of the same person, matched by shared clones. The CDR3 protein is CARSLASFRAGTSSYEQYF. DNA sequence: TGTGCCAGAAGCTTAGCATCGTTTCGGGCCGGGACGTCCTCCTACGAGCAGTACTTC. Extended through the reference TRBV7-2 and TRBJ2-7 proteins, this CDR3 yields the full variable domain: GAGVSQSPSNKVTEKGKDVELRCDPISGHTALYWYRQSLGQGLEFLIYFQGNSAPDKSGLPSDRFSAERTGGSVSTLTIQRTQQEDSAVYLCARSLASFRAGTSSYEQYFGPGTRLTVT.